This T cell receptor beta chain came from a study of PD-L1 blockade in urothelial cancer. For the study at large: Male patients with bladder-origin urothelial cancer numbered about 90% of the roughly 29. Blood drawn 3 weeks (second dose) and 6 weeks after treatment start was analyzed.

Time point meaning: pretreatment peripheral blood. Between 1 and 8 samples, pretreatment and on-treatment, were given by each patient. J was trimmed by 3 bases and V by 2 bases; bases with no gene match: 7. The CDR3 totals 15 residues. Looked up from germline, CDR1 is MNHEY and CDR2 is SVGAGI. Profiling relied on immunoSEQ multiplex PCR, and the TCRdb table lists in-frame clones only, not all of them. Counted here are some 120,000 clones, around 84% occurring once; the ten biggest clones make up about 2.9%. J is TRBJ2-7 and V is TRBV6-5; 7 positions agree with TRBD2. The source was PBMCs, collected around atezolizumab (anti-PD-L1) treatment. This clonotype originated in a man between 50 and 59 years old with urothelial cancer. CDR3 in DNA: TGTGCCAGCAGTTACCGGAGCGGGGACGACTACGAGCAGTACTTC. It translates to CASSYRSGDDYEQYF.